A single T cell receptor beta chain is shown here with its context. The antigen this receptor binds is unknown. No much larger clonotype is one base removed from it; base qualities were not supplied. This sample was included in a study of shared clonotypes between healthy human individuals (dated by TCRdb to the early 2020s). Regarding the complete study: Two women and a few men aged 18 to 49 years were included in the cohort. Blood TCR repertoires of five healthy adults were deeply sequenced to estimate repertoire size and the extent of clonotype sharing between individuals. To increase sequencing depth and limit assay-specific biases, TCR repertoire library preparation and sequencing were carried out by different laboratories using diverse techniques. Leukapheresis yielded between about 0.94 and 9.5 billion PBMCs per donor. The investigation overall reported the following: Because the study included a small number of donors, the genetic and exposure-history diversity represented was limited. Sampling was restricted to blood, and TCR repertoires in tissues likely differ from the TCR repertoires found in blood. Based on pairwise subsampling, the degree of clonotype sharing among donors was expected to be affected by sequencing depth.

Using the deep immunoSEQ assay, multiplex PCR amplified TCR CDR3 regions from genomic DNA. Extracted genomic DNA from each cell subset was distributed evenly across all wells of several immunoSEQ 96-well plates, and each plate was treated as a replicate. For unsorted PBMC, each replicate PCR was loaded with 250 to 300 ng genomic DNA, equivalent to tens of thousands of T cell genomes. Ten immunoSEQ deep assay plates were used to sequence unsorted PBMC genomic DNA. The purified libraries were quantified using a Qubit 3.0 fluorometer, sized with a Bioanalyzer 2100, and then quantified again using the KAPA Library Quantification kit. Each immunoSEQ 96-well plate was sequenced on its own single-read 150-cycle Illumina NextSeq 550 flow cell. The authors' analysis ran thus. Because the immunoSEQ output held only junctional sequences and lacked quality scores, the filtering could not match the filtering applied to full-length reads. Sequences were annotated with PyIR, a Python wrapper for IgBLAST v1.9, and V/J genes and CDR3 were assigned using IMGT germline references. Reads were removed for weak V/J assignments (E-value above 1e-6), missing CDR3, stop codons, out-of-frame junctions, or ambiguous translated residues. V3J clonotypes were defined as sequences sharing an identical inferred V gene, J gene, and CDR3 amino acid sequence. To compute the percentage overlap between repertoires, the number of shared unique clonotypes was divided by the size of the smaller repertoire. Repertoire richness was assessed with RTK rarefaction, the Chao1 estimator, and Recon v2.1 estimates of unobserved clonotypes. This immuneACCESS table, as held by TCRdb, lists in-frame sequences with V and J called but not all clones. Of the missing ones, under half trace to an unresolved V gene in checked studies; the others have no known cause. V and J calls plus clone size are reproduced from that table; the DNA served to infer D and trimming. Counted in this sample were about 480,000 clones; over 75% of them appeared once. The ten largest clones capture approximately 12% of the sample.

A distance of 18 bases separates the germline ends of V and J, which lose 1 base and 0 bases respectively. The CDR3 measures 17 amino acids from cysteine to phenylalanine. Only CDR3 DNA remains: 51 bases, in frame from the first base. The germline V gene encodes CDR1 SQVTM and CDR2 ANQGSEA. Donors were healthy HIV-negative adults with no recently reported acute infections or vaccinations. Every donor was a Caucasian adult residing in Nashville, Tennessee, USA. For unsorted samples, roughly 86 million PBMCs were counted and genomic DNA was extracted with the QIAamp DNA Blood Mini kit. After blood collection by leukapheresis, PBMCs were isolated using Ficoll-Histopaque density gradient centrifugation and then cryopreserved in the vapor phase of liquid nitrogen.

Sequenced sample: PBMCs. Recombination connected TRBV29-1 to TRBJ1-2, and possibly TRBD1, on 5 matching bases. This clonotype was sampled from a woman aged 40 to 50 in good health. Some clones in this sample may be carry-over from other donors' samples. CDR3 protein: CSVEGGGDGLTNYGYTF. The DNA sequence reads TGCAGCGTTGAAGGGGGCGGGGACGGCTTGACTAACTATGGCTACACCTTC.